This T cell receptor (beta chain) emerged from a study of blood T cell repertoires in COVID-19. At the level of the study: Sites in the United States, Italy and Spain provided acute and convalescent COVID-19 samples. T cells, B-cell-depleted T cells, or PBMCs supplied cDNA or gDNA.

The study recruited people aged 18 to 89 years across around 23 US areas. Trimming took 0 bases from V and 8 from J, leaving 13 bases between them. Germline lookup yields CDR1 SGDLS and CDR2 YYNGEE. The CDR3 is made up of 14 amino acids. Authors' processing steps: Amplification with reference gene primers provided the estimates of nucleated cell counts. Sequencing used immunoSEQ multiplex PCR; TCRdb keeps in-frame clones, though not all of them. D and trimming were read from the DNA, whereas the V and J calls and clone size are those reported in that table. The repertoire includes about 340,000 clones, 80% to 90% of them detected once, and roughly 4.2% sits in the top ten.

Sequencing was carried out using PBMCs or T cells enriched from blood (not recorded which). The receptor's source is a woman aged 40 to 50 with acute COVID-19. The chain recombines TRBV9 with TRBJ2-3, with D maybe TRBD2 (5 bases). The CDR3 DNA reads TGTGCCAGCAGCGTAGGGCTAGTCCGGGGTACGCAGTATTTT. This translates into CASSVGLVRGTQYF.